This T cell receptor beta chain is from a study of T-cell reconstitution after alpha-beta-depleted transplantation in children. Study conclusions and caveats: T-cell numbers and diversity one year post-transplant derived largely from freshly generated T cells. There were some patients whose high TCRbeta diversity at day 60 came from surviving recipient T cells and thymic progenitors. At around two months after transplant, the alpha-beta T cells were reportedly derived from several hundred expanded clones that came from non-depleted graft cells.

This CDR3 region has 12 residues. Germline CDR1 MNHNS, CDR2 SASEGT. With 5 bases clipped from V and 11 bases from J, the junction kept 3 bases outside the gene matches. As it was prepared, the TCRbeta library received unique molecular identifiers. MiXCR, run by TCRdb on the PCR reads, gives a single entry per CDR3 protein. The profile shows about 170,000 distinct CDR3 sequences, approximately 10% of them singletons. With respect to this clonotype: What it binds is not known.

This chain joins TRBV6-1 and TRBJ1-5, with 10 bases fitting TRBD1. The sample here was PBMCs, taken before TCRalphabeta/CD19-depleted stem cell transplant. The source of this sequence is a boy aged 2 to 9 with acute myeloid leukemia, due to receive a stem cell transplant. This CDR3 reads CASSSGQGAQHF. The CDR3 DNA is TGTGCCAGCAGTTCCGGACAGGGGGCCCAGCATTTT.